A single sample is the source of the 25 T cell receptor beta chains below, sequenced in a study of cytomegalovirus exposure and HLA in healthy donors. Only in-frame clones appear in the TCRdb table, and some are missing; sequencing was by immunoSEQ multiplex PCR. The sample records tens of thousands of clones, roughly nine tenths being singletons. Sequenced input: PBMCs. The origin of the receptors is a woman aged 25-40 years in good health and CMV-seronegative.

This clone was seen a handful of times. This chain links TRBV28 with TRBJ2-3; TRBD1 matches at 8 bases. Germline V gene data show CDR1 as MDHEN and CDR2 as SYDVKM. The CDR3 has 16 residues. The trim removed 5 bases at V and 2 bases at J, leaving 9 bases unmatched. The DNA for the CDR3 is TGTGCCAGCAGTCCCCGGACAGGGCGGGACACAGATACGCAGTATTTT. Protein sequence: CASSPRTGRDTDTQYF.

The chain links TRBV6-5 to TRBJ2-7; 7 bases match TRBD1. The CDR3 has 14 amino acids. Germline V lookup: CDR1 MNHEY, CDR2 SVGAGI. The ends lost 7 bases at V and 3 bases at J; junction bases unmatched: 9. DNA of the CDR3: TGTGCCAGCACGACAGGGAACCTTCGCTACGAGCAGTACTTC. Encoded protein: CASTTGNLRYEQYF.

The CDR3 is CASNAAQGYEQYF. CDR3 nucleotide sequence: TGCGCCAGCAACGCTGCGCAGGGCTACGAGCAGTACTTC. The gene calls are TRBV10-1 and TRBJ2-7, with TRBD1 as a possible D gene (5 bases). The V end lost 7 bases, the J end lost 3 bases, and 13 bases lay between the germline ends. This CDR3 comprises 13 residues. Germline loops: CDR1 WNHNN, CDR2 SYGVQD (reference sequence).

V and J are TRBV6-7 and TRBJ1-1; the D is unclear. TRBV6-7 belongs to the ORF category, with a function that is uncertain. Trimming removed 0 bases at V and 2 bases at J, with 13 bases between. The CDR3 has 16 residues. CDR3 in DNA: TGTGCCAGCAGTTACTCAGCCAATCACAGAAACACTGAAGCTTTCTTT. The encoded protein is CASSYSANHRNTEAFF.

This chain joins TRBV4-2 and TRBJ1-4; maybe TRBD1 (6 bases). Trimming took 0 bases from V and 7 from J, leaving 12 bases between them. There are 15 residues in the CDR3. Germline values: CDR1 LGHNA, CDR2 YNFKEQ. The CDR3 DNA sequence: TGTGCCAGCAGCCAAGAGGGAGGGGGTGGTGAAAAACTGTTTTTT. This gives the protein CASSQEGGGGEKLFF.

CDR3 loop: CASSVASGIGELFF. The CDR3 bases are TGTGCCAGCAGCGTAGCATCGGGAATCGGGGAGCTGTTTTTT. V and J are TRBV9 and TRBJ2-2; D possibly corresponds to TRBD2 (5 bases). The CDR3 is made up of 14 amino acids. V dropped 0 bases and J dropped 7 bases, with 10 bases sitting between them. CDR1 and CDR2 from the germline V gene are SGDLS and YYNGEE.

A single count supports this clone. V is TRBV6-5 and J is TRBJ2-5; TRBD2 is a possible D gene (5 bases). This CDR3 is 15 amino acids long. V was pared by 0 bases and J by 4 bases, with 12 bases between. The germline CDR1 and CDR2 sequences are MNHEY and SVGAGI. The DNA of the CDR3 is TGTGCCAGCAGTTACTCGGGTCCGGGGTCAGAGACCCAGTACTTC. Encoded protein: CASSYSGPGSETQYF.

This rearrangement joins TRBV6-1 to TRBJ2-2; D unresolved. The V gene lost 6 bases and the J gene lost 7 bases, with 9 bases spanning the gap. CDR1 and CDR2 (germline): MNHNS, SASEGT. The CDR3 is 12 amino acids. The DNA for the CDR3 is TGTGCCAGCAGCGAGTCAGGCGGGGAGCTGTTTTTT. Its translation is CASSESGGELFF.

V gene TRBV18 combines with J gene TRBJ2-3; 11 bases fit TRBD2. V lost 3 bases and J lost 6; bases outside the gene matches: 5. This CDR3 is built from 15 residues. CDR1 and CDR2 (germline): KGHSH, LQKENI. The DNA of the CDR3 is TGTGCCAGCTCACCGCCGGGACTAGCGGTCGATACGCAGTATTTT. As protein: CASSPPGLAVDTQYF.

The V gene is TRBV27, the J gene TRBJ2-1; no reliable D call. This CDR3 has 15 residues. The V gene's germline CDR1 is MNHEY and CDR2 SMNVEV (reference sequence). Trimming cost V 7 bases and J 0 bases, with 13 bases left between them. The DNA for the CDR3 is TGTGCCAGCAATATAGGTGGGCTCTCCTACAATGAGCAGTTCTTC. The encoded protein is CASNIGGLSYNEQFF.

The chain recombines TRBV7-3 with TRBJ2-5; the match to TRBD2 covers 12 bases. Looked up from germline, CDR1 is SGHTA and CDR2 is FQGTGA. V gave up 6 bases and J gave up 5 bases; unmatched junction bases: 7. The CDR3 has 15 residues. DNA of the CDR3: TGTGCCAGCAGTGGGGCTAGCGGGAGGGGCGAGACCCAGTACTTC. Translation: CASSGASGRGETQYF.

The chain carries TRBV9 and TRBJ2-1; 7 nucleotides align to TRBD2. Trimming cost V 2 bases and J 7 bases; bases outside gene matches: 9. Germline V gene sequence: CDR1 SGDLS, CDR2 YYNGEE. The CDR3 extends over 15 amino acids. The DNA for the CDR3 is TGTGCCAGCAGCGTCGGCCTAGCGGAAAGTAATGAGCAGTTCTTC. Its translation: CASSVGLAESNEQFF.

The V gene is TRBV23-1, the J gene TRBJ2-7, with D maybe TRBD2 (6 bases). TRBV23-1 is marked as an open reading frame, function uncertain. This CDR3 has 16 amino acids. The ends were cut back, 3 bases at V and 7 bases at J, with 22 bases in the middle. The CDR3 protein is CASSQTYAFPGREQYF. CDR3 DNA sequence: TGCGCCAGCAGTCAGACTTATGCCTTCCCGGGGAGGGAGCAGTACTTC.

This sequence joins TRBV11-2 and TRBJ1-4, with D unclear. Germline values: CDR1 SGHAT, CDR2 FQNNGV. V dropped 0 bases and J dropped 8 bases, with 10 bases sitting between them. This CDR3 has 14 residues. The CDR3 region has the DNA TGTGCCAGCAGCTTAGATATCGGCAGGGAAAAACTGTTTTTT. Amino acids: CASSLDIGREKLFF.

This clone has just one count. The genes are TRBV6-5 and TRBJ2-7; possible D gene TRBD1, 6 bases. Between the trimmed V and J ends, which lost 6 bases and 6 bases, there was a span of 9 bases. Germline-derived CDR1 and CDR2 are MNHEY and SVGAGI. The CDR3 spans 11 residues. This CDR3 reads CASSGQIEQYF. As DNA, the CDR3 is TGTGCCAGCAGCGGACAGATCGAGCAGTACTTC.

The chain has TRBV9 and TRBJ1-4, with D perhaps TRBD1 (6 bases). V gave up 3 bases and J gave up 8 bases, with 17 bases separating them. Germline values: CDR1 SGDLS, CDR2 YYNGEE. The CDR3 loop spans 15 amino acids. The CDR3 coding sequence is TGTGCCAGCAGCGCGGTAGGCAGGGGTTCAGAAAAACTGTTTTTT. As protein: CASSAVGRGSEKLFF.

The chain employs TRBV7-9 and TRBJ1-4; no definite D call. This CDR3 comprises 13 residues. Germline V gene sequence: CDR1 SEHNR, CDR2 FQNEAQ (reference sequence). The V end was cut by 3 bases, the J end by 8 bases, with 10 bases between. The CDR3 reads CASSFGAGEKLFF. Here the CDR3 DNA reads TGTGCCAGCAGCTTTGGTGCGGGGGAAAAACTGTTTTTT.

The rearrangement uses TRBV6-5 and TRBJ2-5, with 9 bases matching TRBD2. Trimming removed 10 bases from V and 5 bases from J; junction bases left unmatched: 14. The length of the CDR3 is 15 residues. The germline V gene encodes CDR1 MNHEY and CDR2 SVGAGI. DNA for the CDR3: TGTGCCACCCGCCTAAAGCGGGAGGCACGGGAGACCCAGTACTTC. Amino acid sequence: CATRLKREARETQYF.

The V gene is TRBV7-9, the J gene TRBJ2-3, with 10 bases aligning to TRBD2. The germline V gene has CDR1 SEHNR and CDR2 FQNEAQ (reference sequence). The V gene end was trimmed by 3 bases and the J gene end by 0 bases; junction bases not matched to a gene: 12. This CDR3 has 19 residues. The CDR3 protein is CASSFVFTSGDHSTDTQYF. Written as DNA, the CDR3 is TGTGCCAGCAGCTTCGTTTTCACTAGCGGGGATCATAGCACAGATACGCAGTATTTT.

The V and J genes are TRBV7-2 and TRBJ2-7; D uncertain. From germline, CDR1 is SGHTA and CDR2 FQGNSA. CDR3 length equals 15 residues. V lost 0 bases and J lost 2, with 11 bases in between. In nucleotides, the CDR3 is TGTGCCAGCAGCTTAGCCGCGCGTACTCCCTACGAGCAGTACTTC. Its protein is CASSLAARTPYEQYF.

This chain connects TRBV29-1 to TRBJ2-1; unclear D gene. The V gene lost 5 bases and the J gene lost 8 bases, with 13 bases spanning the gap. The CDR3 runs 12 residues. The V gene's germline CDR1 is SQVTM and CDR2 ANQGSEA. Here the CDR3 reads CSVNFNADEQFF. Written as DNA, the CDR3 is TGCAGCGTTAACTTCAACGCGGATGAGCAGTTCTTC.

V gene TRBV6-1 combines with J gene TRBJ2-7; TRBD2 matches at 9 bases. CDR1 is MNHNS, CDR2 SASEGT, per germline. The CDR3 has 15 amino acids. The J segment lost 7 bases and the V segment lost 8 bases, leaving 15 bases of the junction unmatched. The chain's CDR3 is CASLEGVAGAKEQYF. The CDR3 DNA reads TGTGCCAGCTTGGAAGGGGTAGCGGGAGCGAAAGAGCAGTACTTC.

V usage is TRBV5-1 and J usage is TRBJ1-2; possibly TRBD1 for D (6 bases). The germline V gene has CDR1 SGHRS and CDR2 YFSETQ. Trimming left V 5 bases short and J 10 bases short, with 18 bases between. The CDR3 is 13 amino acids. The CDR3 DNA sequence: TGCGCCAGCAGTGAAGATACAGGGTACCACTACACCTTC. Translated, it gives CASSEDTGYHYTF.

This clone was seen only a few times. The V and J genes are TRBV19 and TRBJ1-2; D might be TRBD1 (6 bases). V was clipped by 4 bases and J by 2 bases, with 17 bases between them. Germline CDR1 reads LNHDA; CDR2 reads SQIVND (reference sequence). The CDR3 runs 16 residues. The chain's CDR3 is CASSREGGTGNYGYTF. The CDR3 nucleotides are TGTGCCAGTAGTAGAGAGGGTGGAACAGGGAACTATGGCTACACCTTC.

The gene calls are TRBV5-4 and TRBJ2-2, with TRBD2 as a possible D gene (5 bases). The germline gives CDR1 SGHNT, CDR2 YYREEE (reference sequence). The CDR3 runs to 17 residues. V was cut by 6 bases and J by 1 base, with 19 bases left in between. As DNA, the CDR3 is TGTGCCAGCACCATCGGCGGGCGCCACCGGAACACCGGGGAGCTGTTTTTT. It yields the protein CASTIGGRHRNTGELFF. Full variable domain (remainder filled in from reference TRBV5-4 and TRBJ2-2): ETGVTQSPTHLIKTRGQQVTLRCSSQSGHNTVSWYQQALGQGPQFIFQYYREEENGRGNFPPRFSGLQFPNYSSELNVNALELDDSALYLCASTIGGRHRNTGELFFGEGSRLTVL.